The sequence of this T cell receptor beta chain was determined in a study of T cells after yellow fever vaccination. Looking at the study overall: Fractions of low cell number were prepared using SMART-Seq v4 Ultra Low Input. The study, taken as a whole, reports: Though it reached lower strength, the secondary response hit its peak faster, day 5 versus 15. Sorted repertoires could include abundant contaminating clonotypes from bulk cells.

Template-switching 5'RACE yielded the TCR cDNA; a universal primer site and UMIs were added in the process. TCRdb itself ran the 5' RACE reads through MiXCR, one entry per CDR3 protein. The sample has hundreds of thousands of distinct CDR3 sequences, approximately 19% seen once. In this sample, this clonotype turned up a few times. Its matching antigen is unknown. There are 12 residues in the CDR3. V was clipped by 2 bases and J by 6 bases, with 7 bases between them. Germline V lookup: CDR1 LGHDT, CDR2 YNNKEL (reference sequence). This clonotype was sampled from a man younger than 35 who received the YFV17D yellow fever vaccine. The source was PBMCs, collected before the yellow fever booster vaccination. This chain links TRBV3-1 with TRBJ1-1; unclear D gene. CDR3 nucleotide sequence: TGTGCCAGCAGCCAAAGACGGGCTGAAGCTTTCTTT. This encodes CASSQRRAEAFF.